These T cell receptor beta chains were read from a single sample in a study of cytomegalovirus exposure and HLA in healthy donors. TCRdb's copy holds only in-frame clones and misses some; the assay was immunoSEQ multiplex PCR. The sample yields around 250,000 clones, 80% to 85% seen once. Sequenced: PBMCs. These receptors all come from a woman between 55 and 75 years old in good health and CMV-seropositive. Both conserved end residues are trimmed from each CDR3.

J gene,V gene,CDR3 protein
TRBJ2-7,TRBV4-1,ASSTGTGGTEQY
TRBJ2-1,TRBV5-1,ASSLGLAGEYNEQF
TRBJ2-6,TRBV7-8,ASSLMWRRPGANVLT
TRBJ1-5,TRBV10-1,ASSEPGGPQH
TRBJ2-2,TRBV18,ASSPDRSGTGELF
TRBJ2-2,TRBV27,ASTGELF
TRBJ2-3,TRBV4-1,ASSQAGDQDTQY
TRBJ1-3,TRBV18,ASSPQTGGGNTIY
TRBJ2-3,TRBV11-3,ASSLVPGGTDTQY
TRBJ2-1,TRBV25-1,ASSELIGGYNEQF
TRBJ2-2,TRBV6-1,ASSDETRRGTGELF
TRBJ2-1,TRBV10-2,ASSELSGQGTYNEQF
TRBJ2-3,TRBV9,ASSVRSGGTGATDTQY
TRBJ1-2,TRBV5-1,ASSLDGTGYGYT
TRBJ1-1,TRBV7-2,ASRRQGRGTEAF
TRBJ2-7,TRBV12-2,ASRSKWERERNVEQY
TRBJ2-7,TRBV4-1,ASSPGGQGISYEQY
TRBJ2-3,TRBV5-1,ASSLSLRPTDTQY
TRBJ2-7,TRBV27,ASGREPSSYEQY
TRBJ2-7,TRBV4-1,ASSPRLAGLSYEQY
TRBJ2-3,TRBV9,ASSVTTGDRGPDTQY
TRBJ1-5,TRBV7-2,ASSLGQGAQPQH
TRBJ2-7,TRBV4-1,ASSRTSSGTSGILVGVGQY
TRBJ2-5,TRBV9,ASSVGLGGGRETQY
TRBJ2-1,TRBV5-4,ASIGGNEQF
TRBJ1-4,TRBV5-1,ASSLNLRGVDEKLF
TRBJ1-3,TRBV4-1,ASSQAGEWGNTIY
TRBJ1-5,TRBV19,ASREGGLSQPQH
TRBJ1-1,TRBV6-5,ASSRGQGNTEAF
TRBJ2-2,TRBV14,ASSVQGGTGELF
TRBJ1-1,TRBV6-5,ASRGGPDTEAF
TRBJ2-1,TRBV6-6,ASRVGLAEYNEQF
TRBJ1-2,TRBV27,ASSQGAGGFYGYT
TRBJ2-3,TRBV5-1,ASSQDYTDTQY
TRBJ2-5,TRBV30,AWSFPGSRWTQY
TRBJ1-2,TRBV18,ASSPGHDYGYT
TRBJ2-3,TRBV13,ASSSGGDTQY
TRBJ2-1,TRBV19,ASSIFRTSGRGSSYNEQF
TRBJ2-1,TRBV5-4,ASRSAGGYNEQF
TRBJ1-5,TRBV6-4,ASSDSSRQGTRQYSNQPQH
TRBJ1-2,TRBV7-9,ASSLVGGLHYGYT
TRBJ2-3,TRBV6-5,ASKAGPTDTQY
TRBJ2-6,TRBV7-2,ASSLGLAASGANVLT
TRBJ2-1,TRBV5-1,ASSSGRNEQF
TRBJ2-3,TRBV28,ASRNRGLGTDTQY
TRBJ2-7,TRBV28,ASSPGGGQGAYEQY
TRBJ2-5,TRBV4-1,ASSQERWGRETQY
TRBJ1-1,TRBV10-3,AISAPMGQGAPEAF
TRBJ2-6,TRBV11-2,ASSPMGGFSGANVLT
TRBJ2-4,TRBV30,AWSPGTLGNIQY
TRBJ1-4,TRBV5-6,ASSQTGSSVNEKLF
TRBJ1-3,TRBV29-1,SVRGGDGNTIY